Following are 17 T cell receptor beta chains from one sample sequenced in a study of identifying expanded T cells in peripheral blood. Libraries were prepared by immunoSEQ multiplex PCR; TCRdb keeps only in-frame clonotypes and omits some of them. This repertoire shows about 97,000 clones, 88% found once; its top ten account for 13% to 15%. The specimen sequenced was blood. The receptors were sampled from a person aged 18-70 years in good health.

The chain couples TRBV7-3 to TRBJ1-1, with a tentative D call TRBD1 (5 bases). The germline gives CDR1 SGHTA, CDR2 FQGTGA. V was cut by 8 bases and J by 0 bases, with 13 bases left in between. CDR3 length: 14 amino acids. The DNA for the CDR3 is TGTGCCAGCGGGGGAGGAGGCCTGAACACTGAAGCTTTCTTT. Translating it yields CASGGGGLNTEAFF. Drawing the rest from reference TRBV7-3 and TRBJ1-1, the complete variable domain is GAGVSQTPSNKVTEKGKYVELRCDPISGHTALYWYRQSLGQGPEFLIYFQGTGAADDSGLPNDRFFAVRPEGSVSTLKIQRTERGDSAVYLCASGGGGLNTEAFFGQGTRLTVV.

The chain is built from TRBV7-8 and TRBJ2-1; D unresolved. CDR1 SGHVS and CDR2 FQNEAQ come from the germline V gene. Trimming stripped 2 bases from V and 8 bases from J, with 19 bases between. The CDR3 sequence is 16 residues long. In DNA form, the CDR3 reads TGTGCCAGCAGCTTATCCAACCGGCGCATTCTCGATGAGCAGTTCTTC. This translates into CASSLSNRRILDEQFF.

CDR3 in amino acids: CATSKLLHSRDSNQPQHF. The CDR3 DNA follows: TGTGCCACCAGCAAACTTTTACACAGCAGGGATAGCAATCAGCCCCAGCATTTT. The chain carries TRBV15 and TRBJ1-5, with D perhaps matching TRBD1 (5 bases). The V end lost 4 bases, the J end lost 0 bases, and 19 bases lay between the germline ends. This CDR3 is 18 amino acids long. Germline V gene data show CDR1 as LNHNV and CDR2 as YYDKDF (reference sequence). The whole variable domain, remainder taken from reference TRBV15 and TRBJ1-5, is DAMVIQNPRYQVTQFGKPVTLSCSQTLNHNVMYWYQQKSSQAPKLLFHYYDKDFNNEADTPDNFQSRRPNTSFCFLDIRSPGLGDTAMYLCATSKLLHSRDSNQPQHFGDGTRLSIL.

The rearrangement joins TRBV6-5 to TRBJ2-7; D remains unclear. V shed 7 bases and J shed 0 bases, with 4 bases lying between them. Looked up from germline, CDR1 is MNHEY and CDR2 is SVGAGI. This CDR3 comprises 11 residues. DNA of the CDR3: TGTGCCAGCACCGACTCCTACGAGCAGTACTTC. Protein: CASTDSYEQYF.

The CDR3: CASSLAEAGEPENQPQHF. The CDR3 bases are TGCGCCAGCAGCTTGGCCGAGGCAGGGGAGCCGGAAAATCAGCCCCAGCATTTT. The chain joins TRBV5-1 to TRBJ1-5, with TRBD1 as a possible D gene (6 bases). The CDR3 covers 18 residues. The germline V gene has CDR1 SGHRS and CDR2 YFSETQ. Trimming took off 0 bases at V and 4 bases at J, with 20 bases between the two ends.

Here the CDR3 reads CAWSVLGRGGADTQYF. The CDR3 region has the DNA TGTGCCTGGAGTGTACTTGGGAGGGGTGGGGCAGATACGCAGTATTTT. This chain uses TRBV30 with TRBJ2-3; 7 nucleotides agree with TRBD2. Germline V gene lookup returns CDR1 GTSNPN and CDR2 SVGIG (reference sequence). J lost 4 bases, V lost 0 bases, and 10 bases had no gene match. CDR3 size: 16 residues.

The chain recombines TRBV21-1 with TRBJ2-1; the table's D call of TRBD2 was not tested on the DNA. TRBV21-1 is a pseudogene locus. The CDR3 extends over 18 amino acids. The CDR3 DNA reads as TGTGCCAGCAGCAAACCCGCGGGAGGGCCGGGTTCCTACAATGAGCAGTTCTTC. Its translation is CASSKPAGGPGSYNEQFF.

This clone was observed a single time. CDR3 protein: CASSLAGRDYGYTF. In DNA form, the CDR3 reads TGTGCCAGCAGCTTAGCGGGCAGGGACTATGGCTACACCTTC. The chain recombines TRBV7-9 with TRBJ1-2, with D possibly being TRBD1 (5 bases). Germline-derived CDR1 and CDR2 are SEHNR and FQNEAQ (reference sequence). The germline V and J ends were trimmed by 0 bases and 3 bases, with 8 bases remaining between them. The CDR3 has 14 residues.

The chain has TRBV11-2 and TRBJ1-2; 7 bases are shared with TRBD1. V dropped 5 bases and J dropped 10; count of bases not matched to a gene: 13. The CDR3 totals 14 residues. CDR1 and CDR2 (germline): SGHAT, FQNNGV. The chain's CDR3 is CASSISEGAALYTF. The CDR3 coding sequence is TGTGCCAGCAGCATCAGCGAGGGGGCTGCTCTCTACACCTTC. The full variable domain, completed using reference TRBV11-2 and TRBJ1-2, is EAGVAQSPRYKIIEKRQSVAFWCNPISGHATLYWYQQILGQGPKLLIQFQNNGVVDDSQLPKDRFSAERLKGVDSTLKIQPAKLEDSAVYLCASSISEGAALYTFGSGTRLTVV.

The CDR3 reads CASSESWRERDIQYF. CDR3 coding DNA: TGCGCCAGCAGTGAGTCGTGGAGGGAACGGGACATTCAGTACTTC. The V gene is TRBV10-1, the J gene TRBJ2-4; D is perhaps TRBD2 (6 bases). The CDR3 length is 15 residues. V shed 0 bases and J shed 8 bases, with 14 bases lying between them. Germline assignment: CDR1 WNHNN and CDR2 SYGVQD (reference sequence).

This chain joins TRBV10-1 and TRBJ1-2, with 7 bases that match TRBD1. After removal of 8 bases from V and 4 bases from J, the junction contained 10 bases not matched to a gene. Germline CDR1 WNHNN, CDR2 SYGVQD (reference sequence). The CDR3 contains 14 residues. CDR3 in amino acids: CASETPGTAYGYTF. The CDR3 DNA reads as TGCGCCAGCGAAACCCCCGGGACAGCCTATGGCTACACCTTC.

A single count supports this clone. This chain links TRBV2 with TRBJ2-3, with D perhaps being TRBD1 or TRBD2 (6 bases each). Germline V lookup: CDR1 SNHLY, CDR2 FYNNEI. The CDR3 spans 14 residues. Trimming cost V 3 bases and J 5 bases, with 12 bases left between them. The CDR3 DNA reads as TGTGCCAGCAGTGAGGGGGGCCGAGGAGATACGCAGTATTTT. Its translation: CASSEGGRGDTQYF.

This clone was observed a single time. Different DNA sequences within this sample yield the same CDR3. The rearrangement links TRBV6-1 to TRBJ2-7; 8 nucleotides align to TRBD1. Germline V gives CDR1 MNHNS, CDR2 SASEGT. Unmatched junction bases numbered 1, after V lost 3 bases and J lost 3 bases. CDR3 length equals 13 residues. This chain's CDR3 is CASSEDRVYEQYF. DNA of the CDR3: TGTGCCAGCAGTGAGGACAGGGTCTACGAGCAGTACTTC.

The chain recombines TRBV18 with TRBJ2-5, with a weak D call TRBD1 (5 bases). V shed 4 bases and J shed 4 bases, with 22 bases lying between them. Germline V CDR1 and CDR2: KGHSH, LQKENI. The CDR3 is made up of 17 amino acids. The chain's CDR3 is CASSQYPGWGEGETQYF. In nucleotides, the CDR3 is TGTGCCAGCTCACAATACCCAGGGTGGGGCGAAGGAGAGACCCAGTACTTC.

This chain joins TRBV9 and TRBJ2-1; a weak D match, TRBD2 (5 bases). The germline gives CDR1 SGDLS, CDR2 YYNGEE. The CDR3 loop spans 17 amino acids. V lost 4 bases to trimming and J lost 8 bases, with 25 bases between them. The CDR3 is CASSSSSTRAVMDEQFF. The CDR3 nucleotides are TGTGCCAGCAGCTCTAGCAGTACTAGAGCGGTGATGGATGAGCAGTTCTTC.

The J gene is TRBJ1-1, the V gene TRBV7-9; 7 bases are a match to TRBD1. The germline CDR1 and CDR2 sequences are SEHNR and FQNEAQ (reference sequence). The CDR3 is 13 amino acids. Trimming at V came to 4 bases and at J to 6 bases, leaving 5 bases not matched to a gene. The CDR3 nucleotides read TGTGCCAGCAGCTATACAGGGGCCGCTGAAGCTTTCTTT. It codes for CASSYTGAAEAFF.

The rearrangement links TRBV4-2 to TRBJ1-3; D call uncertain. The CDR3 sequence is 17 residues long. Per germline, CDR1 LGHNA and CDR2 YNFKEQ. The germline V and J ends were trimmed by 1 base and 0 bases, with 13 bases remaining between them. CDR3 nucleotides: TGTGCCAGCAGCCAAGTTAGGGCCTACAACTCTGGAAACACCATATATTTT. It translates to CASSQVRAYNSGNTIYF.